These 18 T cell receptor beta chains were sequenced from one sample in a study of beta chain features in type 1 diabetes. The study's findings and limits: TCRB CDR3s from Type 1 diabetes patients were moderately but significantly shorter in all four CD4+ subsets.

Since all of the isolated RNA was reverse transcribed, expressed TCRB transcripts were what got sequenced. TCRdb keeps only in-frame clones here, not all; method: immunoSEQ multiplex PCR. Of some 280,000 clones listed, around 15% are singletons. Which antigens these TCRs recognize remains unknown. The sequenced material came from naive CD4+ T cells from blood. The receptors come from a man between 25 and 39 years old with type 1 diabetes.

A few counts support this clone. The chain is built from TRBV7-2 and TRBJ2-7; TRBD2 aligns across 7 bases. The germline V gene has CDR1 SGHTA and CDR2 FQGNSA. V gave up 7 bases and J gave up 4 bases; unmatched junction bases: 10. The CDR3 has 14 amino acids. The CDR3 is CASTQQGGSYEQYF. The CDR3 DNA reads TGTGCCAGCACCCAACAAGGCGGGAGTTACGAGCAGTACTTC.

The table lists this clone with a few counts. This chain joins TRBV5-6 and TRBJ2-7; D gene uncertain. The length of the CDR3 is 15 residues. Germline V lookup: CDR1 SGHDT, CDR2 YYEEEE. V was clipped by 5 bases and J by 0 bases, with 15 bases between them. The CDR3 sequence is CASRLLSAVSYEQYF. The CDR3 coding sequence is TGTGCCAGCAGACTTCTGAGCGCGGTCTCCTACGAGCAGTACTTC.

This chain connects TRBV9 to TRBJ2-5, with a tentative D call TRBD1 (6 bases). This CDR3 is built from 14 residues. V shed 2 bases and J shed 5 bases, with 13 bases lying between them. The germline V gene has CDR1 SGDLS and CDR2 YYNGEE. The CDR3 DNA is TGTGCCAGCAGCGTCTGGACAGAAAGCGAGACCCAGTACTTC. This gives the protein CASSVWTESETQYF. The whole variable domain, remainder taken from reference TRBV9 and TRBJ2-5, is DSGVTQTPKHLITATGQRVTLRCSPRSGDLSVYWYQQSLDQGLQFLIQYYNGEERAKGNILERFSAQQFPDLHSELNLSSLELGDSALYFCASSVWTESETQYFGPGTRLLVL.

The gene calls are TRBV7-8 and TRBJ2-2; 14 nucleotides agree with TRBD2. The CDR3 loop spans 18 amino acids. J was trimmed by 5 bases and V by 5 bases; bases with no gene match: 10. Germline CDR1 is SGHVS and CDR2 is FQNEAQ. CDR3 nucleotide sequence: TGTGCCAGCAGCCCTCCGGGACTAGCGGGAGTCCGGACCGGGGAGCTGTTTTTT. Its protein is CASSPPGLAGVRTGELFF.

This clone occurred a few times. The CDR3 loop reads CATSSIRGQLFF. The CDR3 DNA sequence: TGTGCCACCAGCAGCATTAGGGGGCAGCTGTTTTTT. The V and J genes are TRBV15 and TRBJ2-2, with 7 bases lining up with TRBD1. This CDR3 contains 12 residues. V was pared by 3 bases and J by 12 bases, with 4 bases of the junction left unmatched. The germline V gene has CDR1 LNHNV and CDR2 YYDKDF (reference sequence).

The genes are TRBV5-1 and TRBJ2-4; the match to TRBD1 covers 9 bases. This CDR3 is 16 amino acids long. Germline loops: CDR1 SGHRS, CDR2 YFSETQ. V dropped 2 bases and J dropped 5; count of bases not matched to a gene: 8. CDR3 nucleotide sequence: TGCGCCAGCAGCTTACCCCCGGGACAGGGCCAAAACATTCAGTACTTC. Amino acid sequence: CASSLPPGQGQNIQYF.

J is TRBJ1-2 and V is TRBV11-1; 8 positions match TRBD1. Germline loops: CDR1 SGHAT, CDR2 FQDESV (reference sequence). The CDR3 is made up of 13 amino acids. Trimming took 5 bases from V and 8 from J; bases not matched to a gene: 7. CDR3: CASSQGASRGYTF. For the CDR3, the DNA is TGTGCCAGCAGCCAGGGGGCAAGTCGAGGCTACACCTTC.

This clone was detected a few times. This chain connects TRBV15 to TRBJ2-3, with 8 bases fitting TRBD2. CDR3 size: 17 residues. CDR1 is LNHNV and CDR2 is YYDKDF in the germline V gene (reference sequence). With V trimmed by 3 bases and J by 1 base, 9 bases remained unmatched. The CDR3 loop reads CATSRGLLAGGTDTQYF. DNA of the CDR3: TGTGCCACCAGCAGGGGACTCCTAGCGGGCGGCACAGATACGCAGTATTTT.

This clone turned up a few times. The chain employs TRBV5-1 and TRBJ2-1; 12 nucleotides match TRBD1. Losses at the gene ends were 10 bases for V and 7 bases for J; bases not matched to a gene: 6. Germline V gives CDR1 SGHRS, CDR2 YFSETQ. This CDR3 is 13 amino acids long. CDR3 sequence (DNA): TGCGCCTGCGGGACAGGGGGCAAAAATGAGCAGTTCTTC. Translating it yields CACGTGGKNEQFF. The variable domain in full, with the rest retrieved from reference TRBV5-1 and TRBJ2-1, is KAGVTQTPRYLIKTRGQQVTLSCSPISGHRSVSWYQQTPGQGLQFLFEYFSETQRNKGNFPGRFSGRQFSNSRSEMNVSTLELGDSALYLCACGTGGKNEQFFGPGTRLTVL.

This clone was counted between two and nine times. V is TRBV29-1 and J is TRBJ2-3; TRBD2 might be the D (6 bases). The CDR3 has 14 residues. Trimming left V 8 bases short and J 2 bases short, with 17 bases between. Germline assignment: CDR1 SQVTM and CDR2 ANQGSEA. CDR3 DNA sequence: TGCAGCACCTGGGATGGGACTTCCACAGATACGCAGTATTTT. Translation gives CSTWDGTSTDTQYF.

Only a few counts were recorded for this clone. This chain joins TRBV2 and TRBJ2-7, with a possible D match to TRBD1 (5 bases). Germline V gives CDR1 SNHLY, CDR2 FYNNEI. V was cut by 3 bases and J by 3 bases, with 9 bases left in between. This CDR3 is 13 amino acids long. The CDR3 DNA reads TGTGCCAGCAGTGACCAGGGTGACTACGAGCAGTACTTC. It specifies CASSDQGDYEQYF.

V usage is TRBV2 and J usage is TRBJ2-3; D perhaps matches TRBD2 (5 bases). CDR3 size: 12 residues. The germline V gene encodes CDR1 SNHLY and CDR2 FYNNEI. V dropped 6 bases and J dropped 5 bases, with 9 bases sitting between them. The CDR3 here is CASRTGRDTQYF. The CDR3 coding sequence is TGTGCCAGCAGGACGGGGAGAGATACGCAGTATTTT.

CDR3 DNA sequence: TGTGCCACCTCACTAGCGGGAGTAAAAGATACGCAGTATTTT. It is translated as CATSLAGVKDTQYF. The rearrangement joins TRBV6-5 to TRBJ2-3; TRBD2 agrees at 11 bases. Per the germline V gene, CDR1 is MNHEY and CDR2 is SVGAGI. V lost 10 bases to trimming and J lost 5 bases; unmatched junction nucleotides: 8. The CDR3 length is 14 residues.

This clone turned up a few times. The CDR3 loop reads CASSLSASGGYEQYF. The CDR3 DNA reads TGTGCCAGCAGCTTGTCGGCTAGCGGAGGCTACGAGCAGTACTTC. The rearrangement uses TRBV5-4 and TRBJ2-7; 7 bases align to TRBD2. Germline V gene data show CDR1 as SGHNT and CDR2 as YYREEE (reference sequence). The CDR3 has 15 residues. V dropped 1 base and J dropped 3; count of bases not matched to a gene: 7.

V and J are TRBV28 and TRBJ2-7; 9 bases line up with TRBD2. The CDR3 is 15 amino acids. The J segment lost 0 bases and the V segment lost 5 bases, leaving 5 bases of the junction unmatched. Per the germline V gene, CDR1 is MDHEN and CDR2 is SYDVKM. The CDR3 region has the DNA TGTGCCAGCAGTCTTAGCGGGAGTAGCTCCTACGAGCAGTACTTC. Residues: CASSLSGSSSYEQYF.

Here the CDR3 DNA reads TGTGCCAGCAGCGTGATTACGGAGGGCTACACCTTC. Translating gives CASSVITEGYTF. The chain is built from TRBV7-9 and TRBJ1-2; D is ambiguous. Germline values: CDR1 SEHNR, CDR2 FQNEAQ (reference sequence). The CDR3 covers 12 residues. Trimming shortened V by 5 bases and J by 8 bases, and 12 bases separated the two germline ends.

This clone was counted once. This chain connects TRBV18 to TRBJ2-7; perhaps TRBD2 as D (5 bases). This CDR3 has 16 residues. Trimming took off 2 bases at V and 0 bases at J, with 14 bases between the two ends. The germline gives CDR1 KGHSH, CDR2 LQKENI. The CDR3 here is CASSPFDYGGSYEQYF. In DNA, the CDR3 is TGTGCCAGCTCACCATTCGACTACGGAGGCTCCTACGAGCAGTACTTC.

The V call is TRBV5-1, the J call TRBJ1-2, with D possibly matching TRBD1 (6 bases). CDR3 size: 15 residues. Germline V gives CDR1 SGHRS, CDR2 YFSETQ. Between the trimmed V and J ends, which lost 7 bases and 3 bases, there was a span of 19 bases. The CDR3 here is CASRVRQARDYGYTF. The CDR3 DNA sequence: TGCGCCAGCCGCGTAAGACAGGCCCGCGACTATGGCTACACCTTC.